Below, 25 T cell receptor beta chains from the same sample are listed, as sequenced in a study of tumor-infiltrating lymphocytes in primary liver carcinoma. The blood RNA (from unsorted whole blood) was obtained, and germline DNA was also extracted. The template, approximately 500 ng total RNA, yielded TCR beta cDNA made with a constant-region primer. For TCR beta, libraries were produced by three nested multiplex PCR rounds using slightly modified ARM-PCR. Researchers ran the first two PCR rounds for roughly 10 cycles each with TRBV1-TRBV30 forward primers and a C-beta reverse primer. MiXCR was run by TCRdb on the multiplex PCR reads, yielding one entry per CDR3 protein. The repertoire holds 310,000 or so distinct CDR3 sequences, with 58% as singletons. Sequenced material: peripheral blood. These TCRs come from a woman aged 25 to 45 with primary liver carcinoma and hepatitis B virus infection.

A note on this clonotype: The junction departs from the called germline gene at one end, perhaps through a read error. The chain carries TRBV29-1 and TRBJ2-6; no definite D call. The CDR3 length is 13 residues. CDR1 SQVTM and CDR2 ANQGSEA come from the germline V gene. The CDR3 sequence: CSFKTLGANVLTF. CDR3 DNA sequence: TGTAGCTTCAAGACACTAGGGGCCAACGTCCTGACTTTC.

As concerns this clonotype: A much larger clonotype is one base distant, so this may be a read error. The chain employs TRBV29-1 and TRBJ2-1, with D tentatively TRBD2 (5 bases). Germline-derived CDR1 and CDR2 are SQVTM and ANQGSEA. The CDR3 has 10 residues. The CDR3: CNVGENEQFF. CDR3 DNA sequence: TGCAACGTCGGGGAAAATGAGCAGTTCTTC.

In its sample, this clonotype was seen a few times. V is TRBV5-6 and J is TRBJ2-1; 10 bases align to TRBD2. Germline V gene data show CDR1 as SGHDT and CDR2 as YYEEEE. The CDR3 has 16 residues. V gave up 3 bases and J gave up 4 bases; unmatched junction bases: 7. The CDR3 coding sequence is TGTGCCAGCAGCTCTGACTGGACTAGCGGTTACAATGAGCAGTTCTTC. It yields the protein CASSSDWTSGYNEQFF. The full variable domain, rest sourced from reference TRBV5-6 and TRBJ2-1, is DAGVTQSPTHLIKTRGQQVTLRCSPKSGHDTVSWYQQALGQGPQFIFQYYEEEERQRGNFPDRFSGHQFPNYSSELNVNALLLGDSALYLCASSSDWTSGYNEQFFGPGTRLTVL.

The table lists this clonotype with many counts. The chain uses TRBV6-5 and TRBJ2-1; D call uncertain. Germline V gene sequence: CDR1 MNHEY, CDR2 SVGAGI. Trimming removed 5 bases at V and 5 bases at J, with 10 bases between. The CDR3 extends over 13 amino acids. The DNA for the CDR3 is TGTGCCAGCAGTACCCAAGGGAACAATGAGCAGTTCTTC. Translated, it gives CASSTQGNNEQFF.

J is TRBJ2-7 and V is TRBV5-4, with 7 bases aligning to TRBD1. The CDR3 covers 15 residues. With 4 bases clipped from V and 1 base from J, the junction kept 8 bases outside the gene matches. CDR1 SGHNT and CDR2 YYREEE come from the germline V gene (reference sequence). In DNA, the CDR3 is TGTGCCAGCAGCACCCAGGGGGTACGGTCCTACGAGCAGTACTTC. It is translated as CASSTQGVRSYEQYF.

The chain uses TRBV7-9 and TRBJ1-1; D is ambiguous. With 0 bases removed from V and 1 base from J, the gap between germline ends came to 12 bases. This CDR3 has 16 amino acids. Germline assignment: CDR1 SEHNR and CDR2 FQNEAQ (reference sequence). The CDR3 here is CASSLAPGAQNTEAFF. In DNA form, the CDR3 reads TGTGCCAGCAGCTTAGCGCCGGGCGCTCAGAACACTGAAGCTTTCTTT. The complete variable domain, with remaining parts taken from reference TRBV7-9 and TRBJ1-1, reads DTGVSQNPRHKITKRGQNVTFRCDPISEHNRLYWYRQTLGQGPEFLTYFQNEAQLEKSRLLSDRFSAERPKGSFSTLEIQRTEQGDSAMYLCASSLAPGAQNTEAFFGQGTRLTVV.

This clonotype was counted ten times or more. The chain combines TRBV11-2 with TRBJ2-5; 7 positions match TRBD2. Trimming removed 8 bases from V and 0 bases from J; junction bases left unmatched: 12. CDR3 length equals 16 residues. Germline CDR1 and CDR2: SGHAT and FQNNGV. The CDR3 DNA reads as TGTGCCAGCGCTAAGCACCCTGGGACTAACCAAGAGACCCAGTACTTC. It translates to CASAKHPGTNQETQYF. Full variable domain (missing parts from reference TRBV11-2 and TRBJ2-5): EAGVAQSPRYKIIEKRQSVAFWCNPISGHATLYWYQQILGQGPKLLIQFQNNGVVDDSQLPKDRFSAERLKGVDSTLKIQPAKLEDSAVYLCASAKHPGTNQETQYFGPGTRLLVL.

On this clonotype itself: A much more abundant neighbour one base away suggests this may be a read error. V is TRBV6-2 or TRBV6-3 and J is TRBJ2-5; D call uncertain. From germline, CDR1 is MNHEY and CDR2 SVGEGT. The length of the CDR3 is 13 residues. In DNA, the CDR3 is TGTGCCAGCAGTTTGTTCTCCCAAGAGATCCAGTACTTC. It codes for CASSLFSQEIQYF.

This clonotype was counted a single time. This sequence may be a read error, since a much larger clone differs from it by one base. DNA of the CDR3: TGTGCCAGCAACTTCCCAGGGGTCCACGAGCAGTACTTC. This sequence encodes CASNFPGVHEQYF. The chain uses TRBV11-2 and TRBJ2-7, with a tentative D call TRBD1 (6 bases). CDR3 length equals 13 residues. Trimming pared 7 bases from V and 5 bases from J, leaving 15 bases between. Germline V gives CDR1 SGHAT, CDR2 FQNNGV.

The V and J genes are TRBV6-6 and TRBJ1-1, with 8 bases identical to TRBD1. V lost 6 bases to trimming and J lost 5 bases; unmatched junction nucleotides: 5. Germline V gene lookup returns CDR1 MNHNY and CDR2 SVGAGI (reference sequence). This CDR3 is built from 13 residues. The CDR3 DNA reads as TGTGCCAGCAGGCAGGGGGCAGGAACTGAAGCTTTCTTT. Translation gives CASRQGAGTEAFF.

Many counts were recorded for this clonotype. The rearrangement uses TRBV11-2 and TRBJ2-2; D is perhaps TRBD1 (5 bases). V was trimmed by 4 bases and J by 5 bases, leaving 17 bases between them. The CDR3 has 16 residues. Germline assignment: CDR1 SGHAT and CDR2 FQNNGV. This CDR3 is CASSSATAGLTGELFF. DNA of the CDR3: TGTGCCAGCAGCTCCGCCACCGCAGGGCTTACCGGGGAGCTGTTTTTT.

This clonotype was counted many times. The chain uses TRBV6-2 or TRBV6-3 and TRBJ2-3; D remains ambiguous. The CDR3 covers 16 residues. V lost 6 bases and J lost 8, with 24 bases in between. Germline CDR1 is MNHEY and CDR2 is SVGEGT. The CDR3 DNA reads as TGTGCCAGCAGCCGGCGACGAGCTTGGGATCGGGTTACGCAGTATTTT. Amino acid sequence: CASSRRRAWDRVTQYF.

The genes are TRBV28 and TRBJ1-4; 7 positions agree with TRBD1. The CDR3 is 15 residues long. The trim removed 5 bases at V and 4 bases at J, leaving 7 bases unmatched. Germline-derived CDR1 and CDR2 are MDHEN and SYDVKM. CDR3 in amino acids: CASSAPGTVNEKLFF. The CDR3 region has the DNA TGTGCCAGCAGTGCACCCGGGACAGTTAATGAAAAACTGTTTTTT.

The rearrangement links TRBV5-1 to TRBJ2-5; tentative D call: TRBD1 (5 bases). The CDR3 spans 15 residues. V lost 3 bases, J lost 1 base, and 13 bases lay in between. Germline V gives CDR1 SGHRS, CDR2 YFSETQ. The CDR3 coding sequence is TGCGCCAGCAGCTCGGTACCACAGGTCCAAGAGACCCAGTACTTC. Amino acids: CASSSVPQVQETQYF.

V is TRBV12-3 or TRBV12-4 and J is TRBJ2-2; tentative D call: TRBD1 (6 bases). The length of the CDR3 is 12 residues. Trimming removed 8 bases at V and 6 bases at J, with 10 bases between. CDR3 sequence reads: CASLDSPGELFF. The CDR3 region has the DNA TGTGCCAGCCTGGACAGTCCCGGGGAGCTGTTTTTT.

This clonotype was recorded once. Sequence at one end of the junction differs from germline and may be a read error. The V and J genes are TRBV5-4 and TRBJ2-7; a weak D match, TRBD2 (6 bases). Germline CDR1 SGHNT, CDR2 YYREEE (reference sequence). This CDR3 contains 14 residues. In DNA, the CDR3 is TGTGCCAGCATCAGGGACGGGAGTTCCTACGAGCAGTATTTC. Amino acids: CASIRDGSSYEQYF.

To note about this clonotype: The CDR3 carries no conserved terminal phenylalanine or tryptophan, so it likely arises from a read error. This chain uses TRBV11-2 with TRBJ1-1; 7 bases agree with TRBD1. Per germline, CDR1 SGHAT and CDR2 FQNNGV. This CDR3 has 15 residues. CDR3 region: CASSLARGRDTEAFI. The CDR3 DNA sequence: TGTGCCAGCAGTTTAGCGAGGGGGCGGGACACTGAAGCTTTCATT.

Note on this clonotype: Sequence at one end of the junction differs from germline and may be a read error. V usage is TRBV12-3 or TRBV12-4 and J usage is TRBJ1-5, with D possibly TRBD1 on 5 matching bases. The CDR3 consists of 12 residues. The CDR3 DNA reads TGTGCCAGCAGGCGGGGCAATCAGCTCCGGCAATTT. Translated: CASRRGNQLRQF.

The genes are TRBV10-3 and TRBJ1-3, with D possibly TRBD1 on 6 matching bases. Germline CDR1 reads ENHRY; CDR2 reads SYGVKD. The CDR3 covers 12 residues. V was clipped by 8 bases and J by 1 base, with 6 bases between them. The CDR3 sequence: CAIGQSGNTIYF. The CDR3 DNA reads as TGTGCCATCGGACAGTCTGGAAACACCATATATTTT.

This clonotype was detected ten times or more. This chain links TRBV6-2 or TRBV6-3 with TRBJ2-5, with 7 positions matching TRBD1. The CDR3 extends over 15 amino acids. V lost 7 bases to trimming and J lost 4 bases; unmatched junction nucleotides: 12. Germline V gene sequence: CDR1 MNHEY, CDR2 SVGEGT. The DNA of the CDR3 is TGTGCCAGCAAAGAACAGACAGGGAGACTAGAGACCCAGTACTTC. Protein sequence: CASKEQTGRLETQYF.

As concerns this clonotype: An end of the junction does not agree with germline; a read error may underlie this. The chain carries TRBV11-1 and TRBJ2-5, with D hard to call. Per the germline V gene, CDR1 is SGHAT and CDR2 is FQDESV (reference sequence). The CDR3 is made up of 15 amino acids. DNA for the CDR3: TGTACCAGCGCCTTAGGGTCCCCCGTAGTGGAGACCCAGTACTTC. Translated: CTSALGSPVVETQYF.

At least ten counts were recorded for this clonotype. The chain recombines TRBV11-2 with TRBJ2-5; TRBD2 agrees at 13 bases. This CDR3 region has 18 residues. Germline V CDR1 and CDR2: SGHAT, FQNNGV. V lost 2 bases to trimming and J lost 4 bases; unmatched junction nucleotides: 10. The CDR3 bases are TGTGCCAGCAGCTTAAGGGGACTAGCGGGATATATAGGAGAGACCCAGTACTTC. As protein: CASSLRGLAGYIGETQYF.

To note about this clonotype: The junction does not match germline at one end; this may be a read error. The CDR3 is CASSPWANEQFF. The DNA of the CDR3 is TGTGCCAGCAGCCCGTGGGCGAATGAGCAATTCTTC. The V and J genes are TRBV11-2 and TRBJ2-1; D uncertain. The V gene's germline CDR1 is SGHAT and CDR2 FQNNGV. The CDR3 runs 12 residues. Combining the CDR3 with reference TRBV11-2 and TRBJ2-1 gives the whole variable domain EAGVAQSPRYKIIEKRQSVAFWCNPISGHATLYWYQQILGQGPKLLIQFQNNGVVDDSQLPKDRFSAERLKGVDSTLKIQPAKLEDSAVYLCASSPWANEQFFGPGTRLTVL.

Remarks on this clonotype: One junction end does not reproduce the germline sequence, and a read error may be involved. This chain joins TRBV11-1 and TRBJ2-5; D uncertain. Germline V gene lookup returns CDR1 SGHAT and CDR2 FQDESV (reference sequence). The CDR3 has 12 residues. The CDR3 loop reads CASSVMGETQYF. The DNA for the CDR3 is TGTGCTAGCAGCGTGATGGGAGAGACCCAGTACTTC.

On this clonotype itself: One junction end disagrees with the germline gene, perhaps due to a read error. The chain uses TRBV5-4 and TRBJ2-1; possible D gene TRBD1, 5 bases. Per germline, CDR1 SGHNT and CDR2 YYREEE (reference sequence). CDR3 size: 14 residues. DNA for the CDR3: TGTGCCAGCAGCTGGGGCGGAGAGTTGAATGAGCAGCTCTTC. This translates into CASSWGGELNEQLF.